Listed here are 6 T cell receptor beta chains from one sample, sequenced in a study of control samples from healthy donors and cancer patients. Repertoires were generated with immunoSEQ multiplex PCR, while TCRdb's copy carries only in-frame clones and drops some. This table holds approximately 190,000 clones. Sequenced sample: blood. These receptors were taken from a woman aged 25 to 39 in good health.

This rearrangement joins TRBV4-2 to TRBJ1-5; D perhaps matches TRBD1 (5 bases). The ends were cut back, 1 base at V and 5 bases at J, with 9 bases in the middle. Germline loops: CDR1 LGHNA, CDR2 YNFKEQ. The CDR3 extends over 14 amino acids. CDR3 DNA sequence: TGTGCCAGCAGCCAAGCAAGGGGCGATCAGCCCCAGCATTTT. It is translated as CASSQARGDQPQHF.

The chain carries TRBV29-1 and TRBJ1-1; 10 bases are shared with TRBD1. Germline trimming cut 5 bases from V and 5 bases from J; bases unmatched to any gene: 5. Germline V gene lookup returns CDR1 SQVTM and CDR2 ANQGSEA. The CDR3 loop spans 13 amino acids. CDR3 coding DNA: TGCAGCGTTCAAGGACAGGGGGGGACTGAAGCTTTCTTT. It is translated as CSVQGQGGTEAFF. The full variable domain, in which reference TRBV29-1 and TRBJ1-1 provide the parts outside the CDR3, is SAVISQKPSRDICQRGTSLTIQCQVDSQVTMMFWYRQQPGQSLTLIATANQGSEATYESGFVIDKFPISRPNLTFSTLTVSNMSPEDSSIYLCSVQGQGGTEAFFGQGTRLTVV.

The chain combines TRBV4-1 with TRBJ1-2; 7 bases agree with TRBD1. Germline-derived CDR1 and CDR2 are MGHRA and YSYEKL. CDR3 length: 17 residues. V was clipped by 1 base and J by 0 bases; unmatched bases: 8. CDR3 sequence: CASSQVGQVKANYGYTF. The CDR3 DNA reads as TGCGCCAGCAGCCAAGTAGGACAGGTTAAAGCTAACTATGGCTACACCTTC.

The CDR3 region is CASSPGLMETQYF. CDR3 sequence (DNA): TGTGCCAGCTCACCAGGGTTAATGGAGACCCAGTACTTC. The chain carries TRBV18 and TRBJ2-5; D uncertain. The CDR3 is 13 residues long. Germline V gene sequence: CDR1 KGHSH, CDR2 LQKENI. Between the trimmed V and J ends, which lost 2 bases and 5 bases, there was a span of 9 bases.

The chain links TRBV29-1 to TRBJ1-1; D is possibly TRBD1 (6 bases). Trimming took off 0 bases at V and 11 bases at J, with 10 bases between the two ends. Per the germline V gene, CDR1 is SQVTM and CDR2 is ANQGSEA. CDR3 length: 11 residues. Here the CDR3 DNA reads TGCAGCGTTGAAGAGGGGGCGACGGCTTTCTTT. It is translated as CSVEEGATAFF.

CDR3 coding DNA: TGTGCCAGCAGTTACTATCGGCGTACTGAAGCTTTCTTT. Translated, it gives CASSYYRRTEAFF. The V and J genes are TRBV6-2 or TRBV6-3 and TRBJ1-1; D gene uncertain. The CDR3 loop spans 13 amino acids. The ends were cut back, 1 base at V and 5 bases at J, with 8 bases in the middle. Germline V lookup: CDR1 MNHEY, CDR2 SVGEGT.